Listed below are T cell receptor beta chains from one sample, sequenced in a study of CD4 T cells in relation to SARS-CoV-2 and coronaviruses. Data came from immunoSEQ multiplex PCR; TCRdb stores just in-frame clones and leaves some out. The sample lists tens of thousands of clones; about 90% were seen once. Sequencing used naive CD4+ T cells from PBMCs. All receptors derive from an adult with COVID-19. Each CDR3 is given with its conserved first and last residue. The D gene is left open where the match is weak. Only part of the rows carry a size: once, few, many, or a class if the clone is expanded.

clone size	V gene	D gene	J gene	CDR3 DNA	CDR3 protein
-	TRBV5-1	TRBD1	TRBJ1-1	TGCGCCAGCAGCTCACGGGACAGGGGAAAGGAAGCTTTCTTT	CASSSRDRGKEAFF
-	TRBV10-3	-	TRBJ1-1	TGTGCCATCAGTGAGGGGGATATGAACACTGAAGCTTTCTTT	CAISEGDMNTEAFF
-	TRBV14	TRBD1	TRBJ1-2	TGTGCCAGCGGACAGGATCCTAACTATGGCTACACCTTC	CASGQDPNYGYTF
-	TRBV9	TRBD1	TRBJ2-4	TGTGCCAGCAGCAAACAGGGGACGGCCAAAAACATTCAGTACTTC	CASSKQGTAKNIQYF
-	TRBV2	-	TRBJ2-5	TGTGCCAGCCGGGTGGGGCCCACGGGGACCCAGTACTTC	CASRVGPTGTQYF
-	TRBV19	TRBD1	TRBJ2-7	TGTGCCAGTAGGCTCTCCGGGACAGGGTTCCACGAGCAGTACTTC	CASRLSGTGFHEQYF
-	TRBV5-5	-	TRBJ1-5	TGTGCCAGCAGCCACCACGGACAGAGCAATCAGCCCCAGCATTTT	CASSHHGQSNQPQHF
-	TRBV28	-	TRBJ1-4	TGCGCCAGCAGTTTGCAGGGACGGCTACATGAAAAACTGTTTTTT	CASSLQGRLHEKLFF
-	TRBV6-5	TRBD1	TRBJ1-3	TGTGCCAGCAGTTCTCCGACAGGGTCTGGAAACACCATATATTTT	CASSSPTGSGNTIYF
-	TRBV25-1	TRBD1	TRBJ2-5	TGTGCCAGCAGTGCCACCGGGACAGGGTTCGAAGAGACCCAGTACTTC	CASSATGTGFEETQYF
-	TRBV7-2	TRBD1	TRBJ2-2	TGTGCCAGCATCCTCCTCCCGGGACAGGACACCGGGGAGCTGTTTTTT	CASILLPGQDTGELFF
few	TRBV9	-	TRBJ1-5	TGTGCCAGCAGCGTATCGCTGAATCAGCCCCAGCATTTT	CASSVSLNQPQHF
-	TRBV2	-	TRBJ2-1	TGTGCCAGCAGTGAAGCTGAGGCGGGACCCTTATACAATGAGCAGTTCTTC	CASSEAEAGPLYNEQFF
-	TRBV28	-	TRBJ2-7	TGTGCCAGCAGCTCCATTGACCCAGGGGCGTACGAGCAGTACTTC	CASSSIDPGAYEQYF
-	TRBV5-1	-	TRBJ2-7	TGCGCCAGCAGGGGGACTGTATCCTACGAGCAGTACTTC	CASRGTVSYEQYF
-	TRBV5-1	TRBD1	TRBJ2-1	TGCGCCAGCAGCTTGCCTCAGGGGGCCCCTTCGGATGAGCAGTTCTTC	CASSLPQGAPSDEQFF
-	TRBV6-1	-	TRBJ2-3	TGTGCCAGCAGTGAATCGCTTGGGGGCGGAGATACGCAGTATTTT	CASSESLGGGDTQYF
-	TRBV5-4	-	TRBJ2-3	TGTGCCAGCAGCCCCGGGACCTCGGGAACGGATACGCAGTATTTT	CASSPGTSGTDTQYF
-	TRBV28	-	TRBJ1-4	TGTGCCAGCACCCATGGACTTAATGAAAAACTGTTTTTT	CASTHGLNEKLFF
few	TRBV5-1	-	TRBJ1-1	TGCGCCAGCAGCGGCCCAGGGAGGCCTGAAGCTTTCTTT	CASSGPGRPEAFF
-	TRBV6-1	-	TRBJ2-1	TGTGCCAGCAGTGAAACCCCCGCGGGCTCCTACAATGAGCAGTTCTTC	CASSETPAGSYNEQFF
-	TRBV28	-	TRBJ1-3	TGTGCCAGCAGTTCCCCCGGGGAGGGCTCTGGAAACACCATATATTTT	CASSSPGEGSGNTIYF
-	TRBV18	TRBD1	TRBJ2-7	TGTGCCAGCTCGCCTGGACAGGGGGCAGGCGAGCAGTACTTC	CASSPGQGAGEQYF
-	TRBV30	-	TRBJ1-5	TGTGCCTGGAGTCCAGGAGTCAATCAGCCCCAGCATTTT	CAWSPGVNQPQHF
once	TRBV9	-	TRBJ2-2	TGTGCCAGCAGCGTAGTCCCCCAGAGTACCGGGGAGCTGTTTTTT	CASSVVPQSTGELFF
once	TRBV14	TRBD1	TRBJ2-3	TGTGCCAGCAGCCAAGCCCGGACAGGGGGCGGAACAGATACGCAGTATTTT	CASSQARTGGGTDTQYF
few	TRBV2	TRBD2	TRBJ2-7	TGTGCCAGCAGGCTGCAACTAGCGGGAGTTGCCTACGAGCAGTACTTC	CASRLQLAGVAYEQYF
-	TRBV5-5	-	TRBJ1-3	TGTGCCAGCAGCTCACCAACCTACGGGGTCTTCTCGGACACCATATATTTT	CASSSPTYGVFSDTIYF
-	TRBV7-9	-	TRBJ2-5	TGTGCCAGCAGCCAAGGGGGGGCGCTAGCAGGATCCCAAGAGACCCAGTACTTC	CASSQGGALAGSQETQYF